The source of this T cell receptor beta chain is a study of glioma-infiltrating T cells. Whole-study context: Low-grade gliomas were grade II; glioblastomas were grade IV at initial diagnosis. Glioma patients had dexamethasone for six or fewer days before surgery.

TCR alpha and beta CDR3 regions were amplified from RNA using iRepertoire nested multiplex PCR. Tissue mRNA or PBMC total RNA, about 85-400 ng, went into one-step reverse transcription and amplification. TCRdb re-called the multiplex PCR reads with MiXCR, one entry per CDR3 protein. The table has roughly 350,000 distinct CDR3 sequences, 41% seen once. The length of the CDR3 is 14 residues. Deletions cut 3 bases from V and 4 bases from J, with 12 bases between. The germline gives CDR1 KGHDR, CDR2 SFDVKD. This clonotype was counted only a few times. The material sequenced was glioma tissue, nonneoplastic brain tissue, or PBMCs (not recorded which). The chain has TRBV24-1 and TRBJ2-7; D is unclear. The receptor's source is a human donor with low-grade glioma or glioblastoma, undergoing nonglioma brain surgery, or in good health (not recorded which). CDR3: CATSDPENLYEQYF. CDR3 DNA: TGTGCCACCAGTGATCCCGAGAACCTATACGAGCAGTACTTC.